A single sample is the source of the 32 T cell receptor beta chains below, sequenced in a study of glioma-infiltrating T cells after dendritic cell vaccination. Profiling relied on immunoSEQ multiplex PCR, and the TCRdb table lists in-frame clones only, not all of them. The sample carries some 58,000 clones, 70% to 90% recorded once. Time point noted: after dendritic cell vaccination, including at tumor progression/relapse. The sample in question was blood, obtained after dendritic cell vaccination. The receptors shown here come from a human donor with glioblastoma.

This clone has only a few counts. V usage is TRBV6-6 and J usage is TRBJ2-2, with 8 nucleotides matching TRBD1. Looked up from germline, CDR1 is MNHNY and CDR2 is SVGAGI (reference sequence). The J segment lost 6 bases and the V segment lost 7 bases, leaving 10 bases of the junction unmatched. The CDR3 runs 15 residues. The CDR3 coding sequence is TGTGCCAGCAAGGCCTGGACAGGGTCCGCCGGGGAGCTGTTTTTT. It translates to CASKAWTGSAGELFF.

The V and J genes are TRBV6-5 and TRBJ2-3, with 7 bases identical to TRBD1. With V trimmed by 10 bases and J by 6 bases, 16 bases remained unmatched. The germline gives CDR1 MNHEY, CDR2 SVGAGI. This CDR3 is built from 15 residues. This CDR3 is CAISQTGVSGDTQYF. CDR3 in DNA: TGTGCCATCAGCCAAACAGGGGTTTCGGGGGATACGCAGTATTTT.

The chain links TRBV4-2 to TRBJ2-5; the match to TRBD2 covers 11 bases. The CDR3 contains 15 residues. Germline CDR1 reads LGHNA; CDR2 reads YNFKEQ. The V and J ends lost 4 bases and 3 bases, in that order; junction bases with no gene match: 4. For the CDR3, the DNA is TGTGCCAGCAGCCCGGGACTAGCGGAAGAAGAGACCCAGTACTTC. This translates into CASSPGLAEEETQYF.

The chain joins TRBV9 to TRBJ1-1; 7 bases align to TRBD1. Germline-derived CDR1 and CDR2 are SGDLS and YYNGEE. V trimming: 3 bases; J trimming: 1 base; junction bases outside the gene matches: 0. CDR3 length: 13 residues. The CDR3 reads CASSAGGNTEAFF. The DNA of the CDR3 is TGTGCCAGCAGCGCAGGGGGGAACACTGAAGCTTTCTTT.

The chain joins TRBV27 to TRBJ2-7, with 8 bases identical to TRBD1. The length of the CDR3 is 15 residues. Germline V gene lookup returns CDR1 MNHEY and CDR2 SMNVEV (reference sequence). V dropped 6 bases and J dropped 1; count of bases not matched to a gene: 8. Written as DNA, the CDR3 is TGTGCCAGCAGCCTGGCCTGGACAGGGTCCTACGAGCAGTACTTC. It specifies CASSLAWTGSYEQYF.

The V call is TRBV29-1, the J call TRBJ2-1; 10 nucleotides agree with TRBD1. The germline V gene encodes CDR1 SQVTM and CDR2 ANQGSEA. The CDR3 is made up of 13 amino acids. V trimming: 6 bases; J trimming: 6 bases; junction bases outside the gene matches: 5. The CDR3 nucleotides are TGCAGCGTACCCCGGACAGGGGGCAATGAGCAGTTCTTC. Encoded protein: CSVPRTGGNEQFF.

The genes are TRBV5-1 and TRBJ2-6, with D perhaps matching TRBD2 (6 bases). V was pared by 1 base and J by 0 bases, with 14 bases between. The CDR3 has 18 residues. Germline V gene sequence: CDR1 SGHRS, CDR2 YFSETQ. The chain's CDR3 is CASSLSPSARSGANVLTF. The CDR3 DNA is TGCGCCAGCAGCTTGTCGCCTAGCGCCCGCTCTGGGGCCAACGTCCTGACTTTC.

The CDR3 sequence is CASSQETGAYEQYF. The CDR3 DNA is TGTGCCAGCAGCCAAGAGACAGGGGCCTACGAGCAGTACTTC. The chain links TRBV14 to TRBJ2-7, with 8 bases identical to TRBD1. V gave up 0 bases and J gave up 2 bases; unmatched junction bases: 0. Germline-derived CDR1 and CDR2 are SGHDN and FVKESK. The CDR3 loop spans 14 amino acids.

The rearrangement uses TRBV5-1 and TRBJ1-6, with TRBD1 matching over 9 bases. V lost 0 bases and J lost 6; bases outside the gene matches: 4. The CDR3 extends over 16 amino acids. The germline V gene has CDR1 SGHRS and CDR2 YFSETQ. The CDR3 sequence: CASSLEPGQGNSPLHF. The CDR3 nucleotides are TGCGCCAGCAGCTTGGAACCGGGACAGGGTAATTCACCCCTCCACTTT.

The V and J genes are TRBV27 and TRBJ2-1; D perhaps matches TRBD2 (6 bases). This CDR3 has 16 residues. Germline V gene sequence: CDR1 MNHEY, CDR2 SMNVEV (reference sequence). Trimming pared 7 bases from V and 1 base from J, leaving 17 bases between. In DNA form, the CDR3 reads TGTGCCAGCAACCGGGACTTTTTGAGATCCTACAATGAGCAGTTCTTC. Its translation: CASNRDFLRSYNEQFF.

This chain links TRBV25-1 with TRBJ2-5, with D perhaps TRBD1 (6 bases). The V end lost 6 bases, the J end lost 0 bases, and 11 bases lay between the germline ends. Germline assignment: CDR1 MGHDK and CDR2 SYGVNS. The CDR3 is 14 amino acids. The CDR3: CASRATGNQETQYF. Written as DNA, the CDR3 is TGTGCCAGCAGGGCAACAGGGAACCAAGAGACCCAGTACTTC.

The sample holds one count of this clone. The chain has TRBV5-1 and TRBJ2-5; 12 bases fit TRBD2. Trimming took 4 bases from V and 3 from J; bases not matched to a gene: 4. The germline CDR1 and CDR2 sequences are SGHRS and YFSETQ. The CDR3 totals 15 residues. In DNA, the CDR3 is TGCGCCAGCAGCATATCTAGCGGGGGGGAAGAGACCCAGTACTTC. It is translated as CASSISSGGEETQYF.

The chain has TRBV5-5 and TRBJ2-7, with TRBD2 as a possible D gene (5 bases). CDR1 SGHKS and CDR2 YYEKEE come from the germline V gene (reference sequence). The CDR3 has 12 amino acids. Trimming shortened V by 1 base and J by 6 bases, and 8 bases separated the two germline ends. CDR3 sequence reads: CASSLLGSEQYF. DNA of the CDR3: TGTGCCAGCAGCTTGCTGGGGAGCGAGCAGTACTTC.

This clone was found once. This chain links TRBV4-3 with TRBJ1-2; TRBD1 matches at 9 bases. After removal of 0 bases from V and 5 bases from J, the junction contained 4 bases not matched to a gene. In germline, CDR1 is LGHNA, CDR2 YSLEER. The CDR3 is 15 amino acids. The CDR3 region is CASSQDYDRGYGYTF. The CDR3 nucleotides read TGCGCCAGCAGCCAAGACTACGACAGGGGGTATGGCTACACCTTC.

The chain is built from TRBV13 and TRBJ1-3; 9 nucleotides agree with TRBD1. Germline V gene sequence: CDR1 PRHDT, CDR2 FYEKMQ (reference sequence). The CDR3 consists of 15 residues. Losses at the gene ends were 5 bases for V and 4 bases for J; bases not matched to a gene: 6. The CDR3 spells CASSLAGTGGNTIYF. The CDR3, as DNA: TGTGCCAGCAGCCTAGCCGGGACAGGGGGAAACACCATATATTTT. The variable domain in full, with the rest retrieved from reference TRBV13 and TRBJ1-3, is AAGVIQSPRHLIKEKRETATLKCYPIPRHDTVYWYQQGPGQDPQFLISFYEKMQSDKGSIPDRFSAQQFSDYHSELNMSSLELGDSALYFCASSLAGTGGNTIYFGEGSWLTVV.

The chain joins TRBV27 to TRBJ1-5; D gene uncertain. This CDR3 is 13 amino acids long. Trimming removed 7 bases at V and 3 bases at J, with 10 bases between. Per germline, CDR1 MNHEY and CDR2 SMNVEV (reference sequence). CDR3 nucleotide sequence: TGTGCCAGCAAGCCAATAGACAATCAGCCCCAGCATTTT. Translation: CASKPIDNQPQHF.

This clone was seen a few times. This chain connects TRBV9 to TRBJ2-1, with 9 bases matching TRBD2. Germline-derived CDR1 and CDR2 are SGDLS and YYNGEE. V shed 4 bases, J shed 1 base, and the junction held 3 bases outside the gene matches. The CDR3 extends over 15 amino acids. CDR3 in amino acids: CASSLSGGSYNEQFF. CDR3 DNA sequence: TGTGCCAGCAGCCTTAGCGGGGGATCCTACAATGAGCAGTTCTTC.

V gene TRBV27 combines with J gene TRBJ1-3; D not resolved. Deletions cut 5 bases from V and 11 bases from J, with 19 bases between. CDR3 length equals 14 residues. The germline V gene has CDR1 MNHEY and CDR2 SMNVEV (reference sequence). The CDR3, as DNA: TGTGCCAGCAGTCCCCCGGGGATTCCGAGCGCCATATATTTT. It yields the protein CASSPPGIPSAIYF.

This clone was found once. The chain recombines TRBV4-3 with TRBJ2-2, with TRBD1 identical over 8 bases. The V gene end was trimmed by 0 bases and the J gene end by 5 bases; junction bases not matched to a gene: 2. Germline loops: CDR1 LGHNA, CDR2 YSLEER. This CDR3 is 15 amino acids long. CDR3 nucleotides: TGCGCCAGCAGCCAAGATAACAGGGGGACCGGGGAGCTGTTTTTT. This sequence encodes CASSQDNRGTGELFF.

The V gene is TRBV5-6, the J gene TRBJ2-5; TRBD1 aligns across 7 bases. This CDR3 region has 18 residues. V shed 2 bases, J shed 0 bases, and the junction held 13 bases outside the gene matches. Looked up from germline, CDR1 is SGHDT and CDR2 is YYEEEE. Here the CDR3 DNA reads TGTGCCAGCAGCTTTTACTCCCTCCGCAGGGGGAACCAAGAGACCCAGTACTTC. This translates into CASSFYSLRRGNQETQYF.

The chain joins TRBV9 to TRBJ2-1; the match to TRBD2 covers 10 bases. V lost 0 bases, J lost 3 bases, and 3 bases stayed unmatched. CDR1 is SGDLS and CDR2 is YYNGEE in the germline V gene. The CDR3 has 16 amino acids. The CDR3 bases are TGTGCCAGCAGCGTAGTAGCTAGCGGGGGCTACAATGAGCAGTTCTTC. Its protein product is CASSVVASGGYNEQFF.

The rearrangement joins TRBV9 to TRBJ2-1, with 9 positions matching TRBD2. Germline loops: CDR1 SGDLS, CDR2 YYNGEE. Unmatched junction bases numbered 5, after V lost 3 bases and J lost 4 bases. This CDR3 spans 15 amino acids. Here the CDR3 reads CASSESGGIYNEQFF. The CDR3 DNA is TGTGCCAGCAGCGAGAGCGGGGGGATATACAATGAGCAGTTCTTC. Using reference TRBV9 and TRBJ2-1 for the parts outside the CDR3, the full variable domain is DSGVTQTPKHLITATGQRVTLRCSPRSGDLSVYWYQQSLDQGLQFLIQYYNGEERAKGNILERFSAQQFPDLHSELNLSSLELGDSALYFCASSESGGIYNEQFFGPGTRLTVL.

The chain recombines TRBV27 with TRBJ2-7; 10 bases line up with TRBD1. The CDR3 is 14 residues long. The ends lost 4 bases at V and 3 bases at J; junction bases unmatched: 3. Germline V CDR1 and CDR2: MNHEY, SMNVEV (reference sequence). Here the CDR3 reads CASSYGQGGYEQYF. The CDR3 DNA follows: TGTGCCAGCAGTTACGGACAGGGGGGCTACGAGCAGTACTTC.

The rearrangement joins TRBV6-6 to TRBJ1-5; D unclear. Germline CDR1 reads MNHNY; CDR2 reads SVGAGI (reference sequence). Trimming left V 6 bases short and J 4 bases short, with 4 bases between. The CDR3 covers 11 residues. The CDR3 DNA is TGTGCCAGCAGCCAGAATCAGCCCCAGCATTTT. It is translated as CASSQNQPQHF.

CDR3 residues: CASRGQGSSYNSPLHF. DNA for the CDR3: TGTGCCAGCAGAGGACAGGGGAGCTCCTATAATTCACCCCTCCACTTT. This chain joins TRBV28 and TRBJ1-6, with 9 bases aligning to TRBD1. The ends lost 6 bases at V and 0 bases at J; junction bases unmatched: 3. Germline CDR1 is MDHEN and CDR2 is SYDVKM. The length of the CDR3 is 16 residues.

The chain employs TRBV6-1 and TRBJ2-1, with 8 bases matching TRBD2. The CDR3 is made up of 16 amino acids. V was clipped by 1 base and J by 7 bases; unmatched bases: 9. CDR1 and CDR2 (germline): MNHNS, SASEGT. The CDR3, as DNA: TGTGCCAGCAGTGAAGTGGGTAGCGGGGTTCGAAATGAGCAGTTCTTC. Encoded protein: CASSEVGSGVRNEQFF.

This chain connects TRBV14 to TRBJ2-7; 7 bases map to TRBD1. Germline CDR1 and CDR2: SGHDN and FVKESK. With 1 base clipped from V and 3 bases from J, the junction kept 6 bases outside the gene matches. CDR3 length: 15 amino acids. The CDR3 here is CASSQGAGGNYEQYF. The CDR3 DNA reads TGTGCCAGCAGCCAAGGGGCAGGGGGTAACTACGAGCAGTACTTC. Complete variable domain (other parts from reference TRBV14 and TRBJ2-7): EAGVTQFPSHSVIEKGQTVTLRCDPISGHDNLYWYRRVMGKEIKFLLHFVKESKQDESGMPNNRFLAERTGGTYSTLKVQPAELEDSGVYFCASSQGAGGNYEQYFGPGTRLTVT.

V gene TRBV4-1 combines with J gene TRBJ1-1; D may be TRBD1 (6 bases). V was cut by 3 bases and J by 4 bases, with 15 bases left in between. The CDR3 extends over 15 amino acids. Germline values: CDR1 MGHRA, CDR2 YSYEKL. CDR3 region: CASSQQRQGLTEAFF. The CDR3 nucleotides are TGCGCCAGCAGCCAGCAAAGGCAGGGGCTCACTGAAGCTTTCTTT.

This chain links TRBV6-5 with TRBJ1-5, with D perhaps matching TRBD1 (5 bases). This CDR3 has 15 residues. The germline V gene has CDR1 MNHEY and CDR2 SVGAGI. The V gene lost 0 bases and the J gene lost 3 bases, with 9 bases spanning the gap. The CDR3 DNA sequence: TGTGCCAGCAGTTACTCAGGGGCCCTCAATCAGCCCCAGCATTTT. Protein sequence: CASSYSGALNQPQHF.

This clone was recorded only once. CDR3 DNA sequence: TGTGCCAGCAGCTTAGGGCGGGGCGGGGCAGATACGCAGTATTTT. Amino acids: CASSLGRGGADTQYF. The chain links TRBV11-2 to TRBJ2-3, with D possibly matching TRBD2 (6 bases). V lost 1 base and J lost 4, with 12 bases in between. CDR3 length: 15 amino acids. CDR1 and CDR2 (germline): SGHAT, FQNNGV. The complete variable domain, with remaining parts taken from reference TRBV11-2 and TRBJ2-3, reads EAGVAQSPRYKIIEKRQSVAFWCNPISGHATLYWYQQILGQGPKLLIQFQNNGVVDDSQLPKDRFSAERLKGVDSTLKIQPAKLEDSAVYLCASSLGRGGADTQYFGPGTRLTVL.

This chain connects TRBV27 to TRBJ2-2; D gene ambiguous. Germline CDR1 is MNHEY and CDR2 is SMNVEV (reference sequence). The length of the CDR3 is 14 residues. The ends were cut back, 5 bases at V and 1 base at J, with 8 bases in the middle. The CDR3: CASSPQLNTGELFF. CDR3 DNA: TGTGCCAGCAGTCCCCAGTTGAACACCGGGGAGCTGTTTTTT.

This clone was seen more than once but under ten times. This rearrangement joins TRBV30 to TRBJ2-2, with 10 bases fitting TRBD2. CDR3 size: 18 residues. The trim removed 3 bases at V and 2 bases at J, leaving 12 bases unmatched. CDR1 GTSNPN and CDR2 SVGIG come from the germline V gene (reference sequence). The CDR3, as DNA: TGTGCCTGGAGACCCAAAGCTAGCGGGGGCTCCAACACCGGGGAGCTGTTTTTT. Its translation: CAWRPKASGGSNTGELFF.